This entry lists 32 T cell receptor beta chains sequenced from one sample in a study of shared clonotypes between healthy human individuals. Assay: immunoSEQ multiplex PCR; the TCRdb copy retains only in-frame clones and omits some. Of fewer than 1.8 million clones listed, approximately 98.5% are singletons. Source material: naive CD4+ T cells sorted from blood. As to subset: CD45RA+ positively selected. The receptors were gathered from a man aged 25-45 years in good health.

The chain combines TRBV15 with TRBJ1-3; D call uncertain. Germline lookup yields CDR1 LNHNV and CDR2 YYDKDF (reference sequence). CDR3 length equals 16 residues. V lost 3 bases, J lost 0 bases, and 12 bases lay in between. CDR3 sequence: CATSSRRRSSGNTIYF. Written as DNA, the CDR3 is TGTGCCACCAGCAGCAGGAGACGGAGCTCTGGAAACACCATATATTTT. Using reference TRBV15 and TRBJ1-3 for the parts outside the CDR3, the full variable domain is DAMVIQNPRYQVTQFGKPVTLSCSQTLNHNVMYWYQQKSSQAPKLLFHYYDKDFNNEADTPDNFQSRRPNTSFCFLDIRSPGLGDTAMYLCATSSRRRSSGNTIYFGEGSWLTVV.

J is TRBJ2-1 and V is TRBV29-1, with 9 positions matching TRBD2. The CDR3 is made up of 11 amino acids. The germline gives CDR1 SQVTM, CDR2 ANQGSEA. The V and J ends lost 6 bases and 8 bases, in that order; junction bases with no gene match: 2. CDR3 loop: CSVGLADEQFF. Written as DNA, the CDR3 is TGCAGCGTGGGACTAGCTGATGAGCAGTTCTTC.

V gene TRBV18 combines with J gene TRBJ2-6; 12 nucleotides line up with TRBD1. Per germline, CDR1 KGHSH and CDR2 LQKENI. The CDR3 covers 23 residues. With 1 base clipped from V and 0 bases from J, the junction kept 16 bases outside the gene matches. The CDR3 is CASSPLGTGGAKGPLSGANVLTF. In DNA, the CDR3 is TGTGCCAGCTCACCACTAGGGACAGGGGGCGCCAAGGGTCCCCTCTCTGGGGCCAACGTCCTGACTTTC.

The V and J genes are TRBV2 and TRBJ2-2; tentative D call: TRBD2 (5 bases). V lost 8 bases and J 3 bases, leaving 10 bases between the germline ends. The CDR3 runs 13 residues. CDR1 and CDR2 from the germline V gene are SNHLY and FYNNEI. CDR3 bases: TGTGCCAGCGGTGGGAGATACACCGGGGAGCTGTTTTTT. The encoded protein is CASGGRYTGELFF.

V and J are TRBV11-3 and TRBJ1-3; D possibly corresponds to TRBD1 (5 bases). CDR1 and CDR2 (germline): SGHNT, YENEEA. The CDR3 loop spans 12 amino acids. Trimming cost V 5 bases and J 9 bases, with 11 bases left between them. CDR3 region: CASSRLGGTIYF. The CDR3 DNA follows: TGTGCCAGCAGCCGCCTGGGGGGCACCATATATTTT.

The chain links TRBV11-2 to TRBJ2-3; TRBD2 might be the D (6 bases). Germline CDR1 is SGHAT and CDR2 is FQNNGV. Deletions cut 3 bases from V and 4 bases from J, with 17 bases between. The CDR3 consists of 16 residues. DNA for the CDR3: TGTGCCAGCAGCTTTCTGAGTGGGAGGCTCGCAGATACGCAGTATTTT. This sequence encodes CASSFLSGRLADTQYF.

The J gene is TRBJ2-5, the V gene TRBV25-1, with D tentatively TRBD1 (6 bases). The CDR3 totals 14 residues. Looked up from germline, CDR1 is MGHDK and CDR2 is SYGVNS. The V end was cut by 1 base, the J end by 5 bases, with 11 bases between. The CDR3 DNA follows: TGTGCCAGCAGTGAATTTACAGGGTGGGAGACCCAGTACTTC. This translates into CASSEFTGWETQYF.

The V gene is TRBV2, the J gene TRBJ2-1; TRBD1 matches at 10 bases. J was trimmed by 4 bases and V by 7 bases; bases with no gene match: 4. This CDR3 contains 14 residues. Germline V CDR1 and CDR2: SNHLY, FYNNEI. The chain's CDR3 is CASIGTGDYNEQFF. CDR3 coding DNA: TGTGCCAGCATCGGGACAGGGGATTACAATGAGCAGTTCTTC.

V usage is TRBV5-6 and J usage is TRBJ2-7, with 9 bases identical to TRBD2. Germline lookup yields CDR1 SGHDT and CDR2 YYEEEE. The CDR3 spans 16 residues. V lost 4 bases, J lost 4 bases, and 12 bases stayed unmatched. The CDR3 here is CASSRGGSGRTYEQYF. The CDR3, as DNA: TGTGCCAGCAGCCGCGGGGGTAGCGGGAGAACATACGAGCAGTACTTC.

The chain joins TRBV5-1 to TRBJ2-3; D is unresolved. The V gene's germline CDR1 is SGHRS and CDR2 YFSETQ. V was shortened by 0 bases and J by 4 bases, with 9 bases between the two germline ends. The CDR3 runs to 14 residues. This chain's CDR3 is CASSLAWQSDTQYF. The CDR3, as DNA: TGCGCCAGCAGCTTGGCCTGGCAGTCAGATACGCAGTATTTT.

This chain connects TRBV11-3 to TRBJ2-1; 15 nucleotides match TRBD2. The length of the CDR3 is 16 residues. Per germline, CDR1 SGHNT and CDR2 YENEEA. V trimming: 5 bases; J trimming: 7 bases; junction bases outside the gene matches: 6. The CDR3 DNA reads TGTGCCAGCAGCCGTGCTGGACTAGCGGGAGGGAATGAGCAGTTCTTC. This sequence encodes CASSRAGLAGGNEQFF. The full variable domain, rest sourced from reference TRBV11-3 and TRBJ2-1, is EAGVVQSPRYKIIEKKQPVAFWCNPISGHNTLYWYLQNLGQGPELLIRYENEEAVDDSQLPKDRFSAERLKGVDSTLKIQPAELGDSAVYLCASSRAGLAGGNEQFFGPGTRLTVL.

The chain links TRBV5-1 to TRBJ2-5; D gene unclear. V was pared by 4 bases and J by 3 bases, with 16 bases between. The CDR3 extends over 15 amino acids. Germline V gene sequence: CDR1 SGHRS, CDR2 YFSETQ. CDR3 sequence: CASSPPGRGKETQYF. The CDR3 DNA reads TGCGCCAGCAGCCCCCCCGGCCGCGGTAAAGAGACCCAGTACTTC.

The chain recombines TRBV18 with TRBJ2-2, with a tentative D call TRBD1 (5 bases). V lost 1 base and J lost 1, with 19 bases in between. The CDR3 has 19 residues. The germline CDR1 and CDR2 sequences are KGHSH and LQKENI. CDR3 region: CASSPLPAGLNLNTGELFF. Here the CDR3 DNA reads TGTGCCAGCTCACCACTTCCAGCAGGGCTTAATTTGAACACCGGGGAGCTGTTTTTT. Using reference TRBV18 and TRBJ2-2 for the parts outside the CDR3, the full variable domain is NAGVMQNPRHLVRRRGQEARLRCSPMKGHSHVYWYRQLPEEGLKFMVYLQKENIIDESGMPKERFSAEFPKEGPSILRIQQVVRGDSAAYFCASSPLPAGLNLNTGELFFGEGSRLTVL.

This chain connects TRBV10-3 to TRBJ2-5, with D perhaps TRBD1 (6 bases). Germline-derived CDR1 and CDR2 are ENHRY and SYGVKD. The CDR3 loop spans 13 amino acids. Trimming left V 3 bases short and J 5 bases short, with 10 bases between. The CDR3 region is CAISERGKETQYF. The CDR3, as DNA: TGTGCCATCAGTGAAAGGGGGAAGGAGACCCAGTACTTC.

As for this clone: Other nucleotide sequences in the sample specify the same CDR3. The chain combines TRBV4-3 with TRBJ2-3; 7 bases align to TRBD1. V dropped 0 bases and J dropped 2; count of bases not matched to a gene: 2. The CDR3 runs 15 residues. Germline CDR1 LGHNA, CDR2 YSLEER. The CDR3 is CASSQDRGPTDTQYF. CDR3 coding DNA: TGCGCCAGCAGCCAAGATAGGGGGCCCACAGATACGCAGTATTTT.

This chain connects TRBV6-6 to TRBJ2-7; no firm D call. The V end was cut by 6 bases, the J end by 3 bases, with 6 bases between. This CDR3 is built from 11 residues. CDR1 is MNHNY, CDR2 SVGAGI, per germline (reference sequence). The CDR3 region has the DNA TGTGCCAGCAGCCCTCTCTACGAGCAGTACTTC. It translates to CASSPLYEQYF.

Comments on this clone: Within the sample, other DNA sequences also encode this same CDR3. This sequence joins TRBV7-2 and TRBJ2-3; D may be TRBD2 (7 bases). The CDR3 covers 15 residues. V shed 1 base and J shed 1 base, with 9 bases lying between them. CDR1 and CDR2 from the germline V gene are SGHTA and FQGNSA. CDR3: CASSLVGGGTDTQYF. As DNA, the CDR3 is TGTGCCAGCAGCTTAGTAGGGGGGGGCACAGATACGCAGTATTTT. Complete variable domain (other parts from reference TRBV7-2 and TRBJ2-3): GAGVSQSPSNKVTEKGKDVELRCDPISGHTALYWYRQSLGQGLEFLIYFQGNSAPDKSGLPSDRFSAERTGGSVSTLTIQRTQQEDSAVYLCASSLVGGGTDTQYFGPGTRLTVL.

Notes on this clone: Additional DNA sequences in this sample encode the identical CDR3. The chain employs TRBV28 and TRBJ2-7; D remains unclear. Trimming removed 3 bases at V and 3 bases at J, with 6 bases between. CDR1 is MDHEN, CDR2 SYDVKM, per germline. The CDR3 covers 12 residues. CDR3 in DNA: TGTGCCAGCAGTTTTCCGTTCTACGAGCAGTACTTC. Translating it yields CASSFPFYEQYF.

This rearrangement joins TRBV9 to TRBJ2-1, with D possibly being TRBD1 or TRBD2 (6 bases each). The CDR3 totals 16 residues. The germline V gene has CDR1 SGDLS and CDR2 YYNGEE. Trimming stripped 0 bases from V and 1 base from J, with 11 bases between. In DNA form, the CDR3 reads TGTGCCAGCAGCGTAGGGGGGGCAAGGTCCTACAATGAGCAGTTCTTC. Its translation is CASSVGGARSYNEQFF.

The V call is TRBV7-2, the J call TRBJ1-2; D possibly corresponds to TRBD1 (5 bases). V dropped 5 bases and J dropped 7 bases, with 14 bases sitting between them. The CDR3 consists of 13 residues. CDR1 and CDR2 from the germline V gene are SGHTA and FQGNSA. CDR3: CASSPRRGVGYTF. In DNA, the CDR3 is TGTGCCAGCAGCCCCCGTCGGGGGGTTGGCTACACCTTC.

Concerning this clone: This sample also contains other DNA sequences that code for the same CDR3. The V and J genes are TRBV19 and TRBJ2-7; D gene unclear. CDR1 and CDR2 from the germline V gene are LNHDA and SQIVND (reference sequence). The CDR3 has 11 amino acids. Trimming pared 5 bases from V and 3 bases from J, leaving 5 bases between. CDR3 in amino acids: CASSHGYEQYF. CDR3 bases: TGTGCCAGTAGTCACGGCTACGAGCAGTACTTC.

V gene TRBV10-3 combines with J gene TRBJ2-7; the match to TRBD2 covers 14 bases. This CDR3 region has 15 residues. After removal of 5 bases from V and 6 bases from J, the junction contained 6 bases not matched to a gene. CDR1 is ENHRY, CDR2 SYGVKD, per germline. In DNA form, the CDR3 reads TGTGCCATCAGTCCGACTAGCGGGGGGGCTGGCGAGCAGTACTTC. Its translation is CAISPTSGGAGEQYF.

The CDR3 loop reads CASSDTSGRIYEQFF. In DNA form, the CDR3 reads TGTGCCAGCAGTGATACTAGCGGGAGGATATATGAGCAGTTCTTC. The chain couples TRBV2 to TRBJ2-1, with 12 bases that match TRBD2. The CDR3 covers 15 residues. Germline lookup yields CDR1 SNHLY and CDR2 FYNNEI. Germline trimming cut 3 bases from V and 8 bases from J; bases unmatched to any gene: 5.

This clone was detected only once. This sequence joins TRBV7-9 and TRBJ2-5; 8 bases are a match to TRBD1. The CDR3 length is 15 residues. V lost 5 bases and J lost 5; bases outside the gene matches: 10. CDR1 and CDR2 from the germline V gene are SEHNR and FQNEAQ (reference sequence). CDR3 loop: CASSRRQGSIETQYF. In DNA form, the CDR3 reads TGTGCCAGCAGCCGCCGACAGGGGTCGATTGAGACCCAGTACTTC. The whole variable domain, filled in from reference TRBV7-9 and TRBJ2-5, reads DTGVSQNPRHKITKRGQNVTFRCDPISEHNRLYWYRQTLGQGPEFLTYFQNEAQLEKSRLLSDRFSAERPKGSFSTLEIQRTEQGDSAMYLCASSRRQGSIETQYFGPGTRLLVL.

CDR3 loop: CASSDSPGIPYEQYF. CDR3 DNA: TGTGCCAGCAGTGATTCACCAGGGATCCCTTACGAGCAGTACTTC. The chain carries TRBV25-1 and TRBJ2-7; possible D gene TRBD1, 5 bases. The CDR3 is 15 residues long. Looked up from germline, CDR1 is MGHDK and CDR2 is SYGVNS. V lost 3 bases and J 4 bases, leaving 16 bases between the germline ends.

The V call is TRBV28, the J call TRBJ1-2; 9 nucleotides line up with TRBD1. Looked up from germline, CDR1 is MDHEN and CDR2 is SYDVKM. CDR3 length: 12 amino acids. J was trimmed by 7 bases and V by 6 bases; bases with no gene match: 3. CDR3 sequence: CASRLDRGGYTF. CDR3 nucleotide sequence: TGTGCCAGCAGACTGGACAGGGGTGGCTACACCTTC.

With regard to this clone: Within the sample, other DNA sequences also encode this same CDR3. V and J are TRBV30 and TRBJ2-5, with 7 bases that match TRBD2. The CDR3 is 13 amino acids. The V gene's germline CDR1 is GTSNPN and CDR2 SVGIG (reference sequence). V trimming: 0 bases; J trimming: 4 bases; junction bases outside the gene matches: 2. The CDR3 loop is CAWSVWGGETQYF. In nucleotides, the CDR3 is TGTGCCTGGAGTGTATGGGGGGGAGAGACCCAGTACTTC. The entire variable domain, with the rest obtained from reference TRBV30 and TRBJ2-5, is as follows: SQTIHQWPATLVQPVGSPLSLECTVEGTSNPNLYWYRQAAGRGLQLLFYSVGIGQISSEVPQNLSASRPQDRQFILSSKKLLLSDSGFYLCAWSVWGGETQYFGPGTRLLVL.

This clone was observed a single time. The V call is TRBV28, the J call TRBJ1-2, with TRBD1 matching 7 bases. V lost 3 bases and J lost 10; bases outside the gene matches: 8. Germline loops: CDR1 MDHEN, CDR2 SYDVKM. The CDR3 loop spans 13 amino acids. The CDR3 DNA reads TGTGCCAGCAGTTTGTTACAGGGGCGTACCTACACCTTC. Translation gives CASSLLQGRTYTF.

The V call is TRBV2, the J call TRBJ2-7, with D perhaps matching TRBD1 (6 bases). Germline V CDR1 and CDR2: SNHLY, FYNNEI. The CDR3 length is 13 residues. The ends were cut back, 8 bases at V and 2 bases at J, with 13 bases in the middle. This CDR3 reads CASQRGFTYEQYF. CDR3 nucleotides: TGTGCCAGCCAAAGGGGGTTCACCTACGAGCAGTACTTC.

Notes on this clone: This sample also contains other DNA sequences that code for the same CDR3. CDR3 DNA: TGCGCCAGCAGCTTGACGGGCTCTGGAAACACCATATATTTT. Encoded protein: CASSLTGSGNTIYF. The chain recombines TRBV5-1 with TRBJ1-3; D ambiguous. Per germline, CDR1 SGHRS and CDR2 YFSETQ. The CDR3 spans 14 residues. V dropped 1 base and J dropped 0 bases, with 5 bases sitting between them.

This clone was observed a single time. The CDR3 loop is CASSLWDNQETQYF. CDR3 in DNA: TGTGCCAGCAGCCTGTGGGACAACCAAGAGACCCAGTACTTC. The chain combines TRBV7-9 with TRBJ2-5; D possibly corresponds to TRBD1 (6 bases). In germline, CDR1 is SEHNR, CDR2 FQNEAQ (reference sequence). V lost 5 bases and J lost 0, with 10 bases in between. The CDR3 totals 14 residues.

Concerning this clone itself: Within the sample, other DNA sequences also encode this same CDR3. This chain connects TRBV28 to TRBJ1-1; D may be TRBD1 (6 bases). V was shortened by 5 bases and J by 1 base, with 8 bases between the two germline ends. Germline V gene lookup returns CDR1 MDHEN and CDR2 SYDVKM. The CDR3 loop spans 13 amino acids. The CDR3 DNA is TGTGCCAGCAGTCTGACAGGGAACACTGAAGCTTTCTTT. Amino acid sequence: CASSLTGNTEAFF.